This passage covers 21 T cell receptor beta chains from one sample sequenced in a study of blood T cell repertoires in COVID-19. Produced via immunoSEQ multiplex PCR; TCRdb's table is partial and in-frame only. The table lists around 310,000 clones, 85% to 90% of them singletons. Material: peripheral blood. Receptors originate from a woman in her 40s with COVID-19, enrolled during active disease.

This clone has a count of ten or more. This sequence joins TRBV7-8 and TRBJ1-5; no clear D. V was cut by 5 bases and J by 2 bases, with 7 bases left in between. CDR1 is SGHVS and CDR2 is FQNEAQ in the germline V gene. The CDR3 has 13 amino acids. CDR3 coding DNA: TGTGCCAGCAGCCGGGTAGGCAATCAGCCCCAGCATTTT. It codes for CASSRVGNQPQHF.

The CDR3 loop reads CASSPGRRLSGNTIYF. The CDR3 nucleotides are TGTGCCAGCAGCCCCGGTCGAAGATTATCTGGAAACACCATATATTTT. The chain employs TRBV5-8 and TRBJ1-3; no firm D call. CDR1 SGHTS and CDR2 YDEGEE come from the germline V gene. This CDR3 has 16 amino acids. Trimming cost V 4 bases and J 1 base, with 15 bases left between them.

The chain couples TRBV6-1 to TRBJ1-2; D unresolved. V dropped 2 bases and J dropped 5 bases, with 12 bases sitting between them. The germline gives CDR1 MNHNS, CDR2 SASEGT. The CDR3 consists of 14 residues. The CDR3 is CASSELGQSYGYTF. The CDR3 DNA reads as TGTGCCAGCAGTGAACTTGGGCAGAGTTATGGCTACACCTTC.

The genes are TRBV9 and TRBJ2-1; D perhaps matches TRBD2 (6 bases). Germline CDR1 reads SGDLS; CDR2 reads YYNGEE. V was shortened by 4 bases and J by 3 bases, with 14 bases between the two germline ends. The CDR3 is 15 residues long. The CDR3 nucleotides read TGTGCCAGCAGCTCCTCTGGAGGGTTCTACAATGAGCAGTTCTTC. Protein: CASSSSGGFYNEQFF.

The chain carries TRBV20-1 and TRBJ2-5, with 8 bases matching TRBD2. With 3 bases clipped from V and 6 bases from J, the junction kept 6 bases outside the gene matches. Germline V gene lookup returns CDR1 DFQATT and CDR2 SNEGSKA (reference sequence). This CDR3 spans 13 amino acids. CDR3 in amino acids: CSASTSGEQTQYF. For the CDR3, the DNA is TGCAGTGCTAGTACTAGCGGAGAGCAGACCCAGTACTTC.

This clone turned up a few times. The chain uses TRBV27 and TRBJ2-1; 13 nucleotides agree with TRBD2. The germline V gene encodes CDR1 MNHEY and CDR2 SMNVEV (reference sequence). V was clipped by 4 bases and J by 1 base; unmatched bases: 7. The CDR3 has 18 amino acids. Here the CDR3 reads CASSWGTSGKDSYNEQFF. CDR3 in DNA: TGTGCCAGCAGTTGGGGGACTAGCGGGAAGGATTCCTACAATGAGCAGTTCTTC.

This CDR3 reads CASAFRGTASYEQYF. The CDR3 nucleotides read TGTGCCAGCGCGTTCCGCGGGACAGCCTCCTACGAGCAGTACTTC. The chain recombines TRBV6-5 with TRBJ2-7; D is possibly TRBD1 (7 bases). V was trimmed by 8 bases and J by 0 bases, leaving 17 bases between them. Germline V CDR1 and CDR2: MNHEY, SVGAGI. This CDR3 comprises 15 residues.

This chain links TRBV3-1 (or the pseudogene TRBV3-2) with TRBJ2-3; D is unclear. The CDR3 sequence is 13 residues long. V was clipped by 2 bases and J by 4 bases, with 7 bases between them. Per germline, CDR1 LGHDT and CDR2 YNNKEL (reference sequence). The CDR3 loop is CASSQLGPDTQYF. CDR3 sequence (DNA): TGTGCCAGCAGCCAACTAGGCCCAGATACGCAGTATTTT.

The chain recombines TRBV28 with TRBJ1-2; D gene unclear. Germline values: CDR1 MDHEN, CDR2 SYDVKM. The length of the CDR3 is 14 residues. Trimming removed 6 bases from V and 4 bases from J, with 15 bases in between. CDR3 in DNA: TGTGCCAGCAGCCCGCCACTAACTTTCTATGGCTACACCTTC. Its translation: CASSPPLTFYGYTF.

This chain uses TRBV9 with TRBJ2-1; D is possibly TRBD2 (5 bases). Germline CDR1 and CDR2: SGDLS and YYNGEE. Trimming removed 4 bases from V and 10 bases from J, with 18 bases in between. The CDR3 is 14 residues long. The CDR3 DNA reads TGTGCCAGCAGCTTCACGCCCGCAGCGGAGGAGCAGTTCTTC. Translated, it gives CASSFTPAAEEQFF.

The gene calls are TRBV6-2 or TRBV6-3 and TRBJ2-1; 7 bases align to TRBD2. This CDR3 spans 16 amino acids. Germline CDR1 reads MNHEY; CDR2 reads SVGEGT. Trimming at V came to 5 bases and at J to 0 bases, leaving 7 bases not matched to a gene. This CDR3 is CASSLTSPSSYNEQFF. The CDR3 coding sequence is TGTGCCAGCAGTCTGACTAGCCCCAGCTCCTACAATGAGCAGTTCTTC.

The chain employs TRBV28 and TRBJ2-3, with 8 bases matching TRBD1. This CDR3 comprises 13 residues. The germline CDR1 and CDR2 sequences are MDHEN and SYDVKM. With 8 bases clipped from V and 5 bases from J, the junction kept 6 bases outside the gene matches. Here the CDR3 reads CASLRTGLDTQYF. The CDR3 nucleotides read TGTGCCAGCCTACGGACAGGGCTAGATACGCAGTATTTT. Looking up the rest from reference TRBV28 and TRBJ2-3 gives the full variable domain: DVKVTQSSRYLVKRTGEKVFLECVQDMDHENMFWYRQDPGLGLRLIYFSYDVKMKEKGDIPEGYSVSREKKERFSLILESASTNQTSMYLCASLRTGLDTQYFGPGTRLTVL.

This sequence joins TRBV7-3 and TRBJ1-6; D is perhaps TRBD1 (6 bases). Trimming pared 4 bases from V and 9 bases from J, leaving 10 bases between. The CDR3 runs 13 residues. Germline V lookup: CDR1 SGHTA, CDR2 FQGTGA. The CDR3 is CASSSTGSSPLHF. The CDR3, as DNA: TGTGCCAGCAGCTCCACAGGGTCTTCACCCCTCCACTTT. The whole variable domain, filled in from reference TRBV7-3 and TRBJ1-6, reads GAGVSQTPSNKVTEKGKYVELRCDPISGHTALYWYRQSLGQGPEFLIYFQGTGAADDSGLPNDRFFAVRPEGSVSTLKIQRTERGDSAVYLCASSSTGSSPLHFGNGTRLTVT.

The table lists this clone with a few counts. The genes are TRBV19 and TRBJ1-1; TRBD1 matches at 8 bases. Trimming took 7 bases from V and 4 from J; bases not matched to a gene: 8. This CDR3 region has 14 residues. The V gene's germline CDR1 is LNHDA and CDR2 SQIVND (reference sequence). The CDR3 sequence: CASTRDRPGTEAFF. CDR3 bases: TGTGCCAGTACCCGGGACAGGCCGGGCACTGAAGCTTTCTTT.

The chain links TRBV6-2 or TRBV6-3 to TRBJ1-5; 10 bases agree with TRBD1. Germline V gene lookup returns CDR1 MNHEY and CDR2 SVGEGT. J gave up 6 bases and V 3 bases, and 5 bases lay outside the gene matches. There are 15 residues in the CDR3. In DNA, the CDR3 is TGTGCCAGCAGTTATGGGGACAGGGGCTCTCAGCCCCAGCATTTT. Its translation is CASSYGDRGSQPQHF.

The chain joins TRBV7-2 to TRBJ1-5; 8 nucleotides agree with TRBD1. Unmatched junction bases numbered 1, after V lost 2 bases and J lost 1 base. The CDR3 has 15 amino acids. The germline V gene encodes CDR1 SGHTA and CDR2 FQGNSA. CDR3 in amino acids: CASSLRTGSNQPQHF. In DNA, the CDR3 is TGTGCCAGCAGCTTAAGGACAGGGAGCAATCAGCCCCAGCATTTT.

CDR3 sequence reads: CASSSIGTSGRAPHLRETQYF. CDR3 DNA sequence: TGTGCCAGCAGCTCAATCGGGACTAGCGGGAGGGCCCCCCACCTCAGGGAGACCCAGTACTTC. This rearrangement joins TRBV7-3 to TRBJ2-5; 16 positions match TRBD2. J gave up 5 bases and V 4 bases, and 19 bases lay outside the gene matches. Per the germline V gene, CDR1 is SGHTA and CDR2 is FQGTGA. The CDR3 totals 21 residues.

The chain recombines TRBV7-9 with TRBJ1-2; no reliable D call. Trimming took 4 bases from V and 0 from J, leaving 18 bases between them. The CDR3 sequence is 17 residues long. CDR1 and CDR2 from the germline V gene are SEHNR and FQNEAQ (reference sequence). The CDR3 DNA reads as TGTGCCAGCAGCTCCGTAGGGAGTATTGAAACTAACTATGGCTACACCTTC. Protein sequence: CASSSVGSIETNYGYTF.

The chain joins TRBV5-4 to TRBJ1-1; D ambiguous. Germline CDR1 is SGHNT and CDR2 is YYREEE (reference sequence). CDR3 size: 14 residues. With 7 bases removed from V and 2 bases from J, the gap between germline ends came to 15 bases. CDR3 residues: CASQREGPNTEAFF. CDR3 bases: TGTGCCAGCCAGCGTGAGGGCCCCAACACTGAAGCTTTCTTT. The full variable domain, rest sourced from reference TRBV5-4 and TRBJ1-1, is ETGVTQSPTHLIKTRGQQVTLRCSSQSGHNTVSWYQQALGQGPQFIFQYYREEENGRGNFPPRFSGLQFPNYSSELNVNALELDDSALYLCASQREGPNTEAFFGQGTRLTVV.

V and J are TRBV11-2 and TRBJ2-5; 12 bases agree with TRBD1. There are 15 residues in the CDR3. The V gene end was trimmed by 5 bases and the J gene end by 5 bases; junction bases not matched to a gene: 6. CDR1 is SGHAT, CDR2 FQNNGV, per germline. The CDR3: CASSQGQGAGETQYF. The CDR3 region has the DNA TGTGCCAGCAGCCAGGGACAGGGGGCAGGGGAGACCCAGTACTTC.

V usage is TRBV29-1 and J usage is TRBJ2-5; tentative D call: TRBD2 (5 bases). The CDR3 length is 13 residues. Germline V gene data show CDR1 as SQVTM and CDR2 as ANQGSEA. Trimming left V 6 bases short and J 4 bases short, with 15 bases between. The CDR3 DNA sequence: TGCAGCGTATCTACAGTCGAGGGAGAGACCCAGTACTTC. It is translated as CSVSTVEGETQYF.